A single sample gave rise to the 18 T cell receptor beta chains below, sequenced in a study of T cell responses to AZD1222 COVID-19 vaccine (dated by TCRdb to about 2021). The library was made by the immunoSEQ multiplex PCR assay. The clones in this table, taken by TCRdb from immuneACCESS, are in-frame only. Not every clone is retained; where verified, under half of the shortfall comes from an unresolved V gene, and the cause of the rest is unknown. The sample table holds approximately 50,000 clones, of which about 74% were seen once. The top ten constitute over 6.5% of the sample. The meaning of the sample's time point label: baseline before first vaccination. The sequencing used peripheral blood, collected on day 0 of AZD1222 vaccination. These receptors all stem from an adult in good health.

J is TRBJ2-3 and V is TRBV11-2; TRBD1 aligns across 10 bases. V trimming: 6 bases; J trimming: 4 bases; junction bases outside the gene matches: 13. The CDR3 extends over 17 amino acids. CDR1 is SGHAT and CDR2 is FQNNGV in the germline V gene. CDR3: CASRGAPGQGGADTQYF. Here the CDR3 DNA reads TGTGCCAGCAGAGGGGCGCCAGGACAGGGGGGCGCAGATACGCAGTATTTT.

In its sample, this clone is medium-sized. J is TRBJ2-7 and V is TRBV19; 8 bases are shared with TRBD1. J lost 0 bases, V lost 6 bases, and 7 bases had no gene match. The CDR3 contains 15 residues. Germline-derived CDR1 and CDR2 are LNHDA and SQIVND (reference sequence). CDR3 amino acids: CASSRRQGSSYEQYF. The CDR3 DNA is TGTGCCAGTAGCAGAAGACAGGGGAGCTCCTACGAGCAGTACTTC.

The chain links TRBV5-6 to TRBJ2-2; the match to TRBD1 covers 7 bases. The germline V gene has CDR1 SGHDT and CDR2 YYEEEE. The CDR3 is made up of 16 amino acids. V shed 0 bases, J shed 1 base, and the junction held 3 bases outside the gene matches. CDR3 loop: CASSLVQGVNTGELFF. The CDR3 nucleotides read TGTGCCAGCAGCTTGGTGCAGGGGGTGAACACCGGGGAGCTGTTTTTT. Supplemented by reference TRBV5-6 and TRBJ2-2, the full variable domain reads DAGVTQSPTHLIKTRGQQVTLRCSPKSGHDTVSWYQQALGQGPQFIFQYYEEEERQRGNFPDRFSGHQFPNYSSELNVNALLLGDSALYLCASSLVQGVNTGELFFGEGSRLTVL.

This clone is a singleton in its sample. This sequence joins TRBV7-2 and TRBJ1-1, with TRBD1 matching over 8 bases. J gave up 4 bases and V 5 bases, and 3 bases lay outside the gene matches. Looked up from germline, CDR1 is SGHTA and CDR2 is FQGNSA. This CDR3 spans 13 amino acids. The CDR3, as DNA: TGTGCCAGCAGCGCAGGGGGCCGCACTGAAGCTTTCTTT. It specifies CASSAGGRTEAFF.

The chain carries TRBV2 and TRBJ2-3; D may match TRBD1 or TRBD2 (6 bases each). CDR3 size: 14 residues. Trimming took 5 bases from V and 0 from J, leaving 9 bases between them. Looked up from germline, CDR1 is SNHLY and CDR2 is FYNNEI. The CDR3 DNA is TGTGCCAGCAGTCCGGGGGCAAGCACAGATACGCAGTATTTT. It yields the protein CASSPGASTDTQYF. Full variable domain (rest looked up from reference TRBV2 and TRBJ2-3): EPEVTQTPSHQVTQMGQEVILRCVPISNHLYFYWYRQILGQKVEFLVSFYNNEISEKSEIFDDQFSVERPDGSNFTLKIRSTKLEDSAMYFCASSPGASTDTQYFGPGTRLTVL.

A remark on this clone: This same CDR3 is encoded by further DNA sequences in the sample. The rearrangement joins TRBV9 to TRBJ1-5; TRBD1 agrees at 9 bases. This CDR3 has 15 residues. In germline, CDR1 is SGDLS, CDR2 YYNGEE. The trim removed 0 bases at V and 4 bases at J, leaving 2 bases unmatched. The CDR3 bases are TGTGCCAGCAGCGTAGGGGGACAGGGAAATCAGCCCCAGCATTTT. Protein: CASSVGGQGNQPQHF.

This clone was detected only once. The chain carries TRBV28 and TRBJ2-1; D may match TRBD1 or TRBD2 (5 bases each). CDR3 length: 15 amino acids. Per the germline V gene, CDR1 is MDHEN and CDR2 is SYDVKM. V lost 9 bases, J lost 0 bases, and 15 bases lay in between. The CDR3 DNA reads as TGTGCCAGTACTTTTGATGGGACCTCCTACAATGAGCAGTTCTTC. Its translation: CASTFDGTSYNEQFF. The whole variable domain, filled in from reference TRBV28 and TRBJ2-1, reads DVKVTQSSRYLVKRTGEKVFLECVQDMDHENMFWYRQDPGLGLRLIYFSYDVKMKEKGDIPEGYSVSREKKERFSLILESASTNQTSMYLCASTFDGTSYNEQFFGPGTRLTVL.

The J gene is TRBJ1-5, the V gene TRBV7-9; the D gene is possibly TRBD1 (5 bases). Germline CDR1 is SEHNR and CDR2 is FQNEAQ (reference sequence). V was pared by 3 bases and J by 2 bases, with 5 bases between. The CDR3 sequence is 13 residues long. CDR3 loop: CASSLTGNQPQHF. CDR3 DNA sequence: TGTGCCAGCAGCTTGACAGGCAATCAGCCCCAGCATTTT. Drawing the rest from reference TRBV7-9 and TRBJ1-5, the complete variable domain is DTGVSQNPRHKITKRGQNVTFRCDPISEHNRLYWYRQTLGQGPEFLTYFQNEAQLEKSRLLSDRFSAERPKGSFSTLEIQRTEQGDSAMYLCASSLTGNQPQHFGDGTRLSIL.

This chain uses TRBV19 with TRBJ2-4, with D perhaps given as TRBD1 or TRBD2 (6 bases each). The CDR3 extends over 15 amino acids. Germline V lookup: CDR1 LNHDA, CDR2 SQIVND (reference sequence). V shed 4 bases and J shed 7 bases, with 17 bases lying between them. DNA of the CDR3: TGTGCCAGTAGTAGGGGGCCGGGAAGCGGGAACATTCAGTACTTC. This translates into CASSRGPGSGNIQYF.

J is TRBJ2-3 and V is TRBV10-1; TRBD2 matches at 8 bases. CDR1 WNHNN and CDR2 SYGVQD come from the germline V gene (reference sequence). The J segment lost 0 bases and the V segment lost 6 bases, leaving 5 bases of the junction unmatched. CDR3 length: 15 residues. The CDR3 coding sequence is TGCGCCAGCAGCGACCCTAGCGGGAGCACAGATACGCAGTATTTT. Protein sequence: CASSDPSGSTDTQYF.

With respect to this clone: A much larger clone sits a single nucleotide away, making a read error possible. Other DNA sequences in this sample translate to the same CDR3. This chain links TRBV10-3 with TRBJ2-2; maybe TRBD2 (5 bases). This CDR3 has 12 amino acids. Germline loops: CDR1 ENHRY, CDR2 SYGVKD. CDR3: CAIKGNTGELFF. The CDR3 bases are TGTGCCATCAAAGGGAACACCGGGGAGCTATTTTTT.

The V gene is TRBV7-9, the J gene TRBJ2-7, with a weak D call TRBD2 (5 bases). The ends were cut back, 5 bases at V and 3 bases at J, with 11 bases in the middle. Looked up from germline, CDR1 is SEHNR and CDR2 is FQNEAQ (reference sequence). CDR3 length: 13 residues. CDR3 sequence: CASSPTGNYEQYV. DNA for the CDR3: TGTGCCAGCAGCCCCACGGGGAACTACGAGCAGTACGTC.

This clone appeared a few times. The chain joins TRBV6-1 to TRBJ1-5, with no clear D. V gave up 2 bases and J gave up 3 bases, with 8 bases separating them. The CDR3 loop spans 14 amino acids. Germline lookup yields CDR1 MNHNS and CDR2 SASEGT. For the CDR3, the DNA is TGTGCCAGCAGTGAATCGAGTTACAATCAGCCCCAGCATTTT. The encoded protein is CASSESSYNQPQHF.

This chain joins TRBV3-1 (or the pseudogene TRBV3-2) and TRBJ2-1; 13 nucleotides match TRBD2. This CDR3 comprises 14 residues. The germline V gene has CDR1 LGHDT and CDR2 YNNKEL (reference sequence). The V and J ends lost 5 bases and 7 bases, in that order; junction bases with no gene match: 2. The CDR3 coding sequence is TGTGCCAGCAGCGCGGGACTAGCGGGAAATGAGCAGTTCTTC. It is translated as CASSAGLAGNEQFF.

V is TRBV3-1 (or the pseudogene TRBV3-2) and J is TRBJ1-3, with TRBD1 as a possible D gene (5 bases). V was trimmed by 5 bases and J by 0 bases, leaving 11 bases between them. Germline V gene lookup returns CDR1 LGHDT and CDR2 YNNKEL (reference sequence). This CDR3 is built from 15 residues. The CDR3 DNA reads as TGTGCCAGCAGCAGGGCAGGGCTCTCTGGAAACACCATATATTTT. This gives the protein CASSRAGLSGNTIYF.

The chain combines TRBV7-8 with TRBJ1-5; 7 nucleotides agree with TRBD1. V lost 4 bases and J lost 11; bases outside the gene matches: 17. This CDR3 contains 16 residues. Germline V gives CDR1 SGHVS, CDR2 FQNEAQ. CDR3 coding DNA: TGTGCCAGCAGCTCGGGACAGCCCAACACAGTTCTGGCCCAGCATTTT. Amino acids: CASSSGQPNTVLAQHF.

This clone was seen just once. The genes are TRBV2 and TRBJ1-1; TRBD1 aligns across 7 bases. The CDR3 is made up of 12 amino acids. Germline assignment: CDR1 SNHLY and CDR2 FYNNEI. Losses at the gene ends were 6 bases for V and 8 bases for J; bases not matched to a gene: 6. In nucleotides, the CDR3 is TGTGCCAGCAGAGACGACAGGGTAGAAGCTTTCTTT. Its protein product is CASRDDRVEAFF.

This clone was seen only once. This CDR3 reads CASSRTGVNYEQYF. For the CDR3, the DNA is TGCGCCAGCAGCCGTACCGGGGTCAACTACGAGCAGTACTTC. The V gene is TRBV5-1, the J gene TRBJ2-7; a possible D gene is TRBD2 (5 bases). The CDR3 has 14 amino acids. The germline V gene has CDR1 SGHRS and CDR2 YFSETQ. Trimming removed 4 bases from V and 3 bases from J, with 14 bases in between. Full variable domain (missing parts from reference TRBV5-1 and TRBJ2-7): KAGVTQTPRYLIKTRGQQVTLSCSPISGHRSVSWYQQTPGQGLQFLFEYFSETQRNKGNFPGRFSGRQFSNSRSEMNVSTLELGDSALYLCASSRTGVNYEQYFGPGTRLTVT.